This TCR beta chain was sequenced for a study of blood T cell repertoires in COVID-19. Germline lookup yields CDR1 LNHNV and CDR2 YYDKDF (reference sequence). V was cut by 10 bases and J by 0 bases, with 15 bases left in between. The CDR3 extends over 14 amino acids. Repertoires were generated with immunoSEQ multiplex PCR, while TCRdb's copy carries only in-frame clones and drops some. The sample carries approximately 210,000 clones, about 88% recorded once. The sample comprised peripheral blood. The chain recombines TRBV15 with TRBJ1-1; no clear D. The sequence derives from a man aged 35 to 55 with active or convalescent COVID-19. For the CDR3, the DNA is TGTGCCATATCCTTTGGTCACATGAACACTGAAGCTTTCTTT. It specifies CAISFGHMNTEAFF.